The source of this T cell receptor beta chain is a study of regulatory T cells in long-lasting Graves disease. Building the TCR beta libraries relied on iRepertoire HTBI primers, and CDR3 regions underwent Arm-PCR. MiXCR, applied by TCRdb to the multiplex PCR reads, yields one record per CDR3 protein. The sample has around 400,000 distinct CDR3 sequences; around 15% are singletons. Time point in this sample: newly diagnosed GD, antithyroid drugs for less than 3 months. PBMCs provided the RNA from which the TCR library was made. Peripheral blood, at nine milliliters, went into EDTA tubes. The sample holds a few counts of this clonotype. Its target is not known. Germline V gene data show CDR1 as DFQATT and CDR2 as SNEGSKA (reference sequence). CDR3 length: 18 amino acids. Trimming removed 3 bases from V and 14 bases from J; junction bases left unmatched: 24. Points from the study as a whole: Study of thyroid tissue was not done, with only peripheral blood studied. Newly diagnosed Graves' patients had higher TCR diversity than persistent ones. Segments TRBV28, TRBJ1-2 and TRBJ2-5 showed preferential usage in persistent disease.

The input for sequencing was peripheral blood mononuclear cells (PBMCs), taken at new diagnosis, from a patient treated with antithyroid drugs. This chain connects TRBV20-1 to TRBJ1-4; 10 positions agree with TRBD1. This sequence originates from a female donor with Graves disease. The CDR3 loop is CSARESDRGWLRGYDLFF. CDR3 in DNA: TGCAGTGCTAGGGAGTCGGACAGGGGGTGGCTGCGAGGCTATGATCTGTTTTTT.